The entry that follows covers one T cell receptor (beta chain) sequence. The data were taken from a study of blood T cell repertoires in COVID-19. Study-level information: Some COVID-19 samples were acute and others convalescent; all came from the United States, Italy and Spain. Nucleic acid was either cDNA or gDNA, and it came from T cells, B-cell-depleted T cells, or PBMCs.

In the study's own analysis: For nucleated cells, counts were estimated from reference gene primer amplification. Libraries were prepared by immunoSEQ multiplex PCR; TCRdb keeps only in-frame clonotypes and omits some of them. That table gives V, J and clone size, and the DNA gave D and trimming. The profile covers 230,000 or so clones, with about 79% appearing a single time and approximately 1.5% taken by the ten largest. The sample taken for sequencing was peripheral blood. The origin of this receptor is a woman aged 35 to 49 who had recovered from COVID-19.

The CDR3 spells CASSPGTGSTGELFF. In DNA, the CDR3 is TGTGCCAGCAGCCCCGGGACAGGGTCCACCGGGGAGCTGTTTTTT. This rearrangement joins TRBV11-2 to TRBJ2-2; TRBD1 agrees at 9 bases. The germline CDR1 and CDR2 sequences are SGHAT and FQNNGV. The CDR3 is 15 residues long. Trimming cost V 5 bases and J 4 bases; bases outside gene matches: 5.